This T cell receptor beta chain was captured by sequencing in a study of siplizumab effects on memory and regulatory T cells. The study, taken as a whole, reports: In siplizumab conditions, mappable alloreactive CD4+ clones averaged about 69% Treg-derived, against about 27% in controls. An assignable phenotype, naive or memory, was missing from roughly 78-96% of proliferating CD4+ or CD8+ clones.

CDR3 length: 17 residues. The trim removed 7 bases at V and 6 bases at J, leaving 16 bases unmatched. Germline-derived CDR1 and CDR2 are SGHRS and YFSETQ. Worth noting for this clone: Its antigen is unidentified.

Assays were performed on 10^5 or so TCR templates per sample. Libraries were prepared by immunoSEQ multiplex PCR; TCRdb keeps only in-frame clonotypes and omits some of them. This sample has 90,000 to 150,000 clones, with just over 90% found just once. The receptor comes from a human donor in good health. The V gene is TRBV5-1, the J gene TRBJ2-2, with TRBD2 identical over 9 bases. Sequenced sample: non-Treg CD4+ T cells sorted from blood. The CDR3 DNA reads as TGCGCCAGCCAACCCGCGATGTCGACTAGCGGATCCGGGGAGCTGTTTTTT. Protein: CASQPAMSTSGSGELFF.